This T cell receptor (beta chain) was identified in a study of beta chain features in type 1 diabetes. Study context: Patient and healthy donor groups were alike in age, gender and cell yields. General study points: In type 1 diabetes patients, VDJ junctions had fewer insertions; deletions at these junctions were more frequent. Within each of all four CD4+ subsets, Type 1 diabetes patients had TCRB CDR3s that were moderately but significantly shorter.

CDR3 length equals 15 residues. Trimming at V came to 2 bases and at J to 7 bases, leaving 8 bases not matched to a gene. Looked up from germline, CDR1 is MRHNA and CDR2 is SNTAGT. Of the isolated RNA, all was reverse transcribed, and so the sequenced material was expressed TCRB transcripts. The table came from immunoSEQ multiplex PCR; TCRdb's copy has only in-frame clones and leaves some out. This table holds about 130,000 clones, around a tenth found once. CD45RO/CCR7/CD25/CD127/CD95/CD27 separated CD4+ naive, central memory, regulatory and stem cell-like memory cells by sorting. As to this clone: Its specificity is not known.

The sample was central memory CD4+ T cells from blood. V and J are TRBV6-4 and TRBJ1-2; TRBD1 aligns across 9 bases. This clonotype was sampled from a man in his late teens or twenties in good health. The CDR3: CASSDTDRGVSGYTF. The CDR3 nucleotides read TGTGCCAGCAGTGACACGGACAGGGGAGTTAGTGGCTACACCTTC.